These T cell receptor beta chains were read from a single sample in a study of blood T cells in healthy people across ages. TCRdb passed the 5' RACE reads through MiXCR, listing each CDR3 protein once. The data contain some 1.5 million distinct CDR3 sequences, around 40% of them singletons. Specimen: blood. The origin of the receptors is a young woman in good health. The CDR3 runs from the conserved cysteine through the conserved F or W. D genes are given only for firm matches. For some rows the clone size is stated as once, few or many, or as a class when expanded; others skip it.

D gene: .; clone size: few; J gene: TRBJ2-3; V gene: TRBV7-3; CDR3 protein: CASSLSPLSTDTQYF; CDR3 DNA: TGTGCCAGCAGCTTATCCCCCCTCTCCACAGATACGCAGTATTTT
D gene: .; clone size: .; J gene: TRBJ1-1; V gene: TRBV7-9; CDR3 protein: CASSLPLGGRDTEAFF; CDR3 DNA: TGTGCCAGCAGCTTACCGTTGGGGGGAAGGGACACTGAAGCTTTCTTT
D gene: .; clone size: .; J gene: TRBJ2-7; V gene: TRBV10-3; CDR3 protein: CAISSPGGGYNEQYF; CDR3 DNA: TGTGCCATCAGTTCCCCTGGGGGCGGGTACAATGAGCAGTACTTC
D gene: .; clone size: .; J gene: TRBJ2-2; V gene: TRBV27; CDR3 protein: CASSGVRGGYTGELFF; CDR3 DNA: TGTGCCAGCAGTGGGGTGAGGGGCGGTTACACCGGGGAGCTGTTTTTT
D gene: .; clone size: many; J gene: TRBJ1-2; V gene: TRBV12-3/TRBV12-4; CDR3 protein: CASSLPRGYGYTF; CDR3 DNA: TGTGCCAGCAGCCTTCCCCGAGGCTATGGCTACACCTTC
D gene: .; clone size: few; J gene: TRBJ2-5; V gene: TRBV20-1; CDR3 protein: CSARPRGVAKETQYF; CDR3 DNA: TGCAGTGCTAGGCCCAGGGGGGTTGCCAAAGAGACCCAGTACTTC
D gene: .; clone size: few; J gene: TRBJ2-3; V gene: TRBV13; CDR3 protein: CASSLFRTGSTDTQYF; CDR3 DNA: TGTGCCAGCAGCCTTTTTAGGACGGGTAGCACAGATACGCAGTATTTT
D gene: TRBD1; clone size: few; J gene: TRBJ1-1; V gene: TRBV20-1; CDR3 protein: CSARDRSGRSTEAFF; CDR3 DNA: TGCAGTGCTAGGGACAGGTCGGGCCGGAGCACTGAAGCTTTCTTT
D gene: .; clone size: .; J gene: TRBJ1-1; V gene: TRBV29-1; CDR3 protein: CSVPGQNTEAFF; CDR3 DNA: TGCAGCGTGCCGGGTCAGAACACTGAAGCTTTCTTT
D gene: TRBD2; clone size: .; J gene: TRBJ2-3; V gene: TRBV5-1; CDR3 protein: CASSPGREADTQYF; CDR3 DNA: TGCGCCAGCAGCCCTGGACGGGAGGCAGATACGCAGTATTTT
D gene: .; clone size: many; J gene: TRBJ2-5; V gene: TRBV25-1; CDR3 protein: CASSGRQGETQYF; CDR3 DNA: TGTGCCAGCAGTGGCCGTCAAGGAGAGACCCAGTACTTC
D gene: .; clone size: .; J gene: TRBJ1-1; V gene: TRBV29-1; CDR3 protein: CSVEAWEGNTEAFF; CDR3 DNA: TGCAGCGTTGAAGCCTGGGAGGGGAACACTGAAGCTTTCTTT
D gene: .; clone size: many; J gene: TRBJ1-1; V gene: TRBV5-1; CDR3 protein: CASSSWEKTEAFF; CDR3 DNA: TGCGCCAGCAGCTCCTGGGAGAAAACTGAAGCTTTCTTT
D gene: .; clone size: .; J gene: TRBJ2-7; V gene: TRBV7-9; CDR3 protein: CASIHEQGYEQYF; CDR3 DNA: TGTGCCAGCATCCATGAACAGGGCTACGAGCAGTACTTC
D gene: TRBD2; clone size: few; J gene: TRBJ2-3; V gene: TRBV20-1; CDR3 protein: CSARELAGVIADTQYF; CDR3 DNA: TGCAGTGCTAGAGAACTAGCGGGAGTGATTGCAGATACGCAGTATTTT
D gene: TRBD1; clone size: .; J gene: TRBJ2-3; V gene: TRBV6-2/TRBV6-3; CDR3 protein: CASSYGTGGYTQYF; CDR3 DNA: TGTGCCAGCAGTTACGGGACAGGTGGATATACGCAGTATTTT
D gene: .; clone size: few; J gene: TRBJ2-7; V gene: TRBV7-2; CDR3 protein: CAGSLEADGIQYF; CDR3 DNA: TGTGCCGGCAGCTTAGAGGCGGACGGTATTCAGTACTTC
D gene: TRBD2; clone size: .; J gene: TRBJ2-7; V gene: TRBV7-2; CDR3 protein: CASSPGSGRIPSYNEQYF; CDR3 DNA: TGTGCCAGCAGCCCTGGGAGCGGGAGGATCCCCTCCTACAATGAGCAGTACTTC
D gene: TRBD2; clone size: .; J gene: TRBJ2-7; V gene: TRBV5-1; CDR3 protein: CASSVTSGSAYEQYF; CDR3 DNA: TGCGCCAGCAGCGTAACTAGCGGGTCCGCCTACGAGCAGTACTTC
D gene: TRBD1; clone size: few; J gene: TRBJ1-1; V gene: TRBV13; CDR3 protein: CASSSSLTGFTMNTEAFF; CDR3 DNA: TGTGCCAGCAGCTCTTCTCTGACAGGGTTTACGATGAACACTGAAGCTTTCTTT
D gene: TRBD1; clone size: .; J gene: TRBJ2-5; V gene: TRBV5-5; CDR3 protein: CAGNGQGLDNEQYF; CDR3 DNA: TGTGCCGGCAACGGACAGGGGCTCGACAATGAGCAGTACTTC
D gene: TRBD1; clone size: .; J gene: TRBJ1-1; V gene: TRBV6-1; CDR3 protein: CASRDKTGHTEAFF; CDR3 DNA: TGTGCCAGCAGAGATAAGACAGGGCATACTGAAGCTTTCTTT